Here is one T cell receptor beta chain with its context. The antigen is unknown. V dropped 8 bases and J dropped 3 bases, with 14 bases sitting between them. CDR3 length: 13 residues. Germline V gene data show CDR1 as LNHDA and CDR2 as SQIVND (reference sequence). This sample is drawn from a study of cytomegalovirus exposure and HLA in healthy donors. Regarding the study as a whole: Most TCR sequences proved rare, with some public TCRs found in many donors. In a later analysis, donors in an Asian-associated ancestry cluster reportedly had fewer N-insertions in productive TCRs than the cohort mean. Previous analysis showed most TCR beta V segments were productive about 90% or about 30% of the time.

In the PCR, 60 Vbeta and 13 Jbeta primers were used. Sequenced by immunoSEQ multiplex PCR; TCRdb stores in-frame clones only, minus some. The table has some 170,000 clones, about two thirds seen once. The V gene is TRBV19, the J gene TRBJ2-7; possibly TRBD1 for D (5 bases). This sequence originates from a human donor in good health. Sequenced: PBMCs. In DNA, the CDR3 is TGTGCCAGTGCCCAGGGAAACGTCTACGAGCAGTACTTC. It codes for CASAQGNVYEQYF.